The sample holds a few counts of the clone carrying this T cell receptor (beta chain). Sorted-subset replicate PCRs used 200 ng of genomic DNA. This amount corresponded to approximately 30,000 T cell genomes. Repertoires were generated with immunoSEQ multiplex PCR, while TCRdb's copy carries only in-frame clones and drops some. The repertoire holds millions of clones, approximately 93% seen once, with 0.39% in the top ten. The record originates from a study of shared clonotypes between healthy human individuals. The source material was naive CD4+ T cells from PBMCs. Subset: CD45RA+ positively selected. The sequence came from a man aged 18-30 years in good health. Some clones in this sample may be carry-over from other donors' samples.

The DNA for the CDR3 is TGCGCCAGCAGCTGGAACAGTGACTATGGCTACACCTTC. Its protein is CASSWNSDYGYTF. J is TRBJ1-2 and V is TRBV5-1; D unclear. The CDR3 totals 13 residues. Germline V CDR1 and CDR2: SGHRS, YFSETQ. V was pared by 3 bases and J by 3 bases, with 9 bases between.